Below are 14 T cell receptor beta chains sequenced from a single sample in a study of post-analysis software for immune sequencing data. Study outcomes and limitations: TRBV5-6, TRBV5-1 and TRBV20-1 belonged to a set of roughly five TRBV segments that were more frequent in patients than controls.

TCR beta libraries were prepared from cDNA with unique molecular identifiers. TCRdb redid the calling of the PCR reads with MiXCR, one entry per CDR3 protein. The sample has some 890,000 distinct CDR3 sequences; about 50% are singletons. Antigen specificity for these receptors is unknown. Sequencing was performed on blood. Every receptor here comes from a girl aged 5-17 years with multiple sclerosis.

This clonotype was observed a single time. The genes are TRBV12-3 or TRBV12-4 and TRBJ1-6; the D is unclear. The V gene lost 5 bases and the J gene lost 15 bases, with 14 bases spanning the gap. This CDR3 has 12 amino acids. CDR3 nucleotide sequence: TGTGCCAGCAGTCCCAGTTTGGGAGACCTCCACTTT. Encoded protein: CASSPSLGDLHF.

This clonotype was detected a few times. The chain recombines TRBV29-1 with TRBJ1-5, with TRBD1 matching over 7 bases. The CDR3 extends over 13 amino acids. V lost 4 bases to trimming and J lost 6 bases; unmatched junction nucleotides: 6. Germline V gives CDR1 SQVTM, CDR2 ANQGSEA. Here the CDR3 reads CSVGGQIGQPQHF. The CDR3 bases are TGCAGCGTTGGGGGACAGATAGGTCAGCCCCAGCATTTT.

The chain joins TRBV10-3 to TRBJ2-7, with D maybe TRBD2 (6 bases). The CDR3 sequence is 14 residues long. V was pared by 7 bases and J by 0 bases, with 13 bases between. Per germline, CDR1 ENHRY and CDR2 SYGVKD. DNA of the CDR3: TGTGCCATCAATCTTAGCGGCCTCTCCTACGAGCAGTACTTC. Amino acid sequence: CAINLSGLSYEQYF.

As concerns this clonotype: A junction end diverges from the germline sequence, so it may reflect a read error. The chain combines TRBV7-9 with TRBJ2-7; 8 bases are shared with TRBD2. Germline V gene sequence: CDR1 SEHNR, CDR2 FQNEAQ (reference sequence). This CDR3 spans 14 amino acids. CDR3 sequence: CTSSSPGLAYEQYF. CDR3 bases: TGTACCAGCAGCTCACCGGGACTAGCCTACGAGCAGTACTTC.

This chain links TRBV12-3 or TRBV12-4 with TRBJ2-3; D gene ambiguous. This CDR3 has 13 residues. V shed 5 bases and J shed 6 bases, with 12 bases lying between them. In nucleotides, the CDR3 is TGTGCCAGCAGTCCCGTAGCTGAGGATACGCAGTATTTT. Translation gives CASSPVAEDTQYF.

This chain connects TRBV12-3 or TRBV12-4 to TRBJ1-2; D call uncertain. The CDR3 is made up of 13 amino acids. Trimming left V 6 bases short and J 8 bases short, with 16 bases between. CDR3 bases: TGTGCCAGCAGGCCTACCCCGGCCGGGGGCTACACCTTC. Translation gives CASRPTPAGGYTF.

The chain employs TRBV5-1 and TRBJ2-2, with 7 bases lining up with TRBD1. V lost 4 bases and J lost 8; bases outside the gene matches: 17. Germline V CDR1 and CDR2: SGHRS, YFSETQ. The CDR3 extends over 17 amino acids. In DNA form, the CDR3 reads TGCGCCAGCAGCATGTCATTCCGGGACAGAGAACGAGGGGAGCTGTTTTTT. This codes for CASSMSFRDRERGELFF.

This sequence joins TRBV7-6 and TRBJ2-7, with a possible D match to TRBD1 (5 bases). Germline V gives CDR1 SGHVS, CDR2 FNYEAQ. Trimming cost V 5 bases and J 5 bases, with 16 bases left between them. This CDR3 has 14 amino acids. CDR3 DNA: TGTGCCAGCAGCCTTAAAGGGGCTTGGGACGAGCAGTACTTC. It codes for CASSLKGAWDEQYF.

This clonotype was seen more than once but under ten times. The chain couples TRBV29-1 to TRBJ2-5, with D possibly matching TRBD1 (6 bases). V was trimmed by 6 bases and J by 5 bases, leaving 16 bases between them. CDR1 and CDR2 (germline): SQVTM, ANQGSEA. The CDR3 consists of 13 residues. CDR3 coding DNA: TGCAGCGTAGACAGGACACCCGCGGAGACCCAGTACTTC. Its translation: CSVDRTPAETQYF.

This clonotype was found a few times. The junction and the germline gene differ at one end; a read error may be behind it. The chain is built from TRBV20-1 and TRBJ1-5, with a possible D match to TRBD1 (6 bases). CDR3 length: 15 residues. Germline V lookup: CDR1 DFQATT, CDR2 SNEGSKA (reference sequence). The CDR3 reads CSARAGALSNQPRHF. The CDR3, as DNA: TGCAGTGCCAGGGCGGGGGCCCTTAGCAATCAGCCCCGGCATTTT.

The chain has TRBV20-1 and TRBJ2-3; the D gene is possibly TRBD1 (5 bases). The CDR3 runs to 12 residues. The germline V gene encodes CDR1 DFQATT and CDR2 SNEGSKA (reference sequence). V was pared by 3 bases and J by 6 bases, with 10 bases between. The CDR3 protein is CSASGQGDTQYF. For the CDR3, the DNA is TGCAGTGCTAGCGGGCAGGGTGATACGCAGTATTTT.

This clonotype was observed a few times. The chain joins TRBV24-1 to TRBJ2-3; the D gene is possibly TRBD1 (6 bases). CDR1 is KGHDR and CDR2 is SFDVKD in the germline V gene. The CDR3 runs to 17 residues. Between the trimmed V and J ends, which lost 1 base and 0 bases, there was a span of 13 bases. The CDR3 loop reads CATSDFLGATSTDTQYF. The CDR3 DNA reads as TGTGCCACCAGTGATTTCTTGGGGGCAACTAGCACAGATACGCAGTATTTT.

This clonotype was seen only a few times. The V gene is TRBV20-1, the J gene TRBJ2-7, with 9 bases identical to TRBD2. The CDR3 extends over 15 amino acids. Germline loops: CDR1 DFQATT, CDR2 SNEGSKA (reference sequence). V dropped 1 base and J dropped 2; count of bases not matched to a gene: 6. The CDR3 spells CSARVWVAGAYEQYF. The CDR3 coding sequence is TGCAGTGCTAGAGTCTGGGTAGCGGGAGCCTACGAGCAGTACTTC.

The sample holds a few counts of this clonotype. The chain employs TRBV7-9 and TRBJ1-5, with D unresolved. Germline CDR1 and CDR2: SEHNR and FQNEAQ (reference sequence). Trimming removed 5 bases at V and 11 bases at J, with 10 bases between. The CDR3 runs to 11 residues. The CDR3 nucleotides are TGTGCCAGCAGCCAAGAAAATACCCAGCATTTT. Residues: CASSQENTQHF.